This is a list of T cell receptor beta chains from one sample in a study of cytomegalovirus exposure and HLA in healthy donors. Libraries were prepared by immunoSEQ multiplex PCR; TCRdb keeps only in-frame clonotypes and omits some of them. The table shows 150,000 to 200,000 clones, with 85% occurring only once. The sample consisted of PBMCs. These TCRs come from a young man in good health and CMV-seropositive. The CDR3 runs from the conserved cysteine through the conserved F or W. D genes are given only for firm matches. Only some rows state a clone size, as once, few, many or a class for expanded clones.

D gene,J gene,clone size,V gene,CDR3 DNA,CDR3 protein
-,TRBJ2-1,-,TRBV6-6,TGTGCCAGCAGTAGGGGACAATTTCCCAATGAGCAGTTCTTC,CASSRGQFPNEQFF
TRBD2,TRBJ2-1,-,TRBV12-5,TGTGCTAGTGGTATCGGACTAGCGGGTCCTGGGGCGGAGTTCTTC,CASGIGLAGPGAEFF
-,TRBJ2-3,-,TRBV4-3,TGCGCCAGCCAGGAGGTAGCTGGGGGCCCAGATACGCAGTATTTT,CASQEVAGGPDTQYF
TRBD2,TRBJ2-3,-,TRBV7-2,TGTGCCAGCAGCTTACCCTCTCGACTAGCGGGGAGCACAGATACGCAGTATTTT,CASSLPSRLAGSTDTQYF
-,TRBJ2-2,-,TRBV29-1,TGCAGCGTTGCCCGGACAGGAGGGGGAACCACCGGGGAGCTGTTTTTT,CSVARTGGGTTGELFF
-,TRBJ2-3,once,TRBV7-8,TGTGCCAGCAGCCCTCAGGGGACCCCCCCTGATACGCAGTATTTT,CASSPQGTPPDTQYF
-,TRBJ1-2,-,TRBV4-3,TGCGCCAGCAGCCAAATGGAGTCCGCCCCTTATGGCCACACCTTC,CASSQMESAPYGHTF
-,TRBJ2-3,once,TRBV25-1,TGTGCCAGCAGTGAATATAATCCTAGCCCAGATACGCAGTATTTT,CASSEYNPSPDTQYF
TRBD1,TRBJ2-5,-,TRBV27,TGTGCCAGCAGCCCGGACAGGGGGCAAGAGACCCAGTACTTC,CASSPDRGQETQYF
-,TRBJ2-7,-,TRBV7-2,TGTGCCAGCAGCTTTTACAGGGCCAACGAGCAGTACTTC,CASSFYRANEQYF
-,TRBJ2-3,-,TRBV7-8,TGTGCCAGCAGCTTACGCGGGATTAGCACAGATACGCAGTATTTT,CASSLRGISTDTQYF
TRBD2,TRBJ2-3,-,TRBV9,TGTGCCTCGGCCCAAGGCGGGAGATTGAATACGCAGTATTTT,CASAQGGRLNTQYF
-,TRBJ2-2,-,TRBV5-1,TGCGCCAGCAGCTTGGATACTACCTCGAACACCGGGGAGCTGTTTTTT,CASSLDTTSNTGELFF
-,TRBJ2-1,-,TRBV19,TGTGCCAGTCGACCTCGGATGGAGATGATTGAGCAGTTCTTC,CASRPRMEMIEQFF
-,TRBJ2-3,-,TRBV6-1,TGTGCCCTCCTTAGCGGAGTTACCACAGATACGCAGTATTTT,CALLSGVTTDTQYF
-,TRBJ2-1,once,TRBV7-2,TGTGCCAGCAGCTTAGCTTACCGGAGCTCCTACAATGAGCAGTTCTTC,CASSLAYRSSYNEQFF
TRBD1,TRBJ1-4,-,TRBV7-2,TGTGCCAGCAGCCTAAGACAGGGTTCTGAAAAACTGTTTTTT,CASSLRQGSEKLFF
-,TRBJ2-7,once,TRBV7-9,TGTTCCAGCAGCAGTCCAGGGGGGAGCCTCGAGCAGTACTTC,CSSSSPGGSLEQYF
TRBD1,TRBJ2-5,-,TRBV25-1,TGTGCCAGCAGCCTGTCCACAGGGGGCTATGAGACCCAGTACTTC,CASSLSTGGYETQYF
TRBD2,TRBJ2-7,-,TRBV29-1,TGCAGCGTAGCCGGGACTAGCGGGAGTCGGGACGAGCAGTACTTC,CSVAGTSGSRDEQYF
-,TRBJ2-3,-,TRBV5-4,TGTGCCAGCAGCTTGGATGGCGGGGTAGCCTTTAGCACAGATACGCAGTATTTT,CASSLDGGVAFSTDTQYF
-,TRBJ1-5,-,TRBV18,TGTGCCAGCTCCCCCAAATTAGACAGAAACAATCAGCCCCAGCATTTT,CASSPKLDRNNQPQHF
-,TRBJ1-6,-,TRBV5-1,TGCGCCAGCAGGGGGGTGGAGGGAACTAATTCACCCCTCCACTTT,CASRGVEGTNSPLHF
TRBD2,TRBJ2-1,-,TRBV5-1,TGCGCCAGCAGCATAAAAGCGGGAGAGGGCTACAATGAGCAGTTCTTC,CASSIKAGEGYNEQFF
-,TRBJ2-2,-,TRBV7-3,TGTGCCAGCAGCCCGTACGGCACCGGGGAGCTGTTTTTT,CASSPYGTGELFF
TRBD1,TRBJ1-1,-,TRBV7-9,TGTGCCAGCAAAGCTCCGGGACAGGGGGGGTTCACTGAAGCTTTCTTT,CASKAPGQGGFTEAFF
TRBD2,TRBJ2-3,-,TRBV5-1,TGCGCCATCACTATAGCGGGGACAGATACGCAGTATTTT,CAITIAGTDTQYF
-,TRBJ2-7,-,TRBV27,TGTGCCAGCAGTTCAAACTACGAGCAGTACTTC,CASSSNYEQYF
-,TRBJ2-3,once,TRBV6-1,TGTGCCGTCCAAAGCGCGGGGCTAAAGACAGATACGCAGTATTTT,CAVQSAGLKTDTQYF
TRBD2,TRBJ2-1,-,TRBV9,TGTGCCAGCAGCCCGGACCCGGGACTAGCGTCTAGCCGCTGGGGGCCTAATGAGCAGTTCTTC,CASSPDPGLASSRWGPNEQFF
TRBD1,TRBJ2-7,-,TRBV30,TGTGCCTGGAGTGTGGGGACAGGTGCCTACGAGCAGTACTTC,CAWSVGTGAYEQYF
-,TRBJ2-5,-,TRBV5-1,TGCGCCAGCAGCTTGGGGAGCCAAGAGACCCAGTACTTC,CASSLGSQETQYF
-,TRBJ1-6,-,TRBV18,TGTGCCAGCTCCCCCACCCCAGGGATGGGGCTCTATAATTCACCCCTCCACTTT,CASSPTPGMGLYNSPLHF
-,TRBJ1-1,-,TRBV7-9,TGTGCCAGCAGCCCACCGAGAGGTCGCATGAACACTGAAGCTTTCTTT,CASSPPRGRMNTEAFF
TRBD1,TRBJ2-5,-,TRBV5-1,TGCGCCAGCAGCTTTGCGAACAGGGGTGGCCAAGAGACCCAGTACTTC,CASSFANRGGQETQYF
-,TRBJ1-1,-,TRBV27,TGTGCCAGCAGGCTAGGGTCCGGGGTGAACACTGAAGCTTTCTTT,CASRLGSGVNTEAFF
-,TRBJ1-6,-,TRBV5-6,TGTGCCAGCAGCTTGTACGCAGGGGTGTATAATTCACCCCTCCACTTT,CASSLYAGVYNSPLHF
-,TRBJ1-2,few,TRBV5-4,TGTGCCAGCAGCTTGGCCAGGCAGGGGACGAAGGATGGCTACACCTTC,CASSLARQGTKDGYTF
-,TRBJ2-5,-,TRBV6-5,TGTGCCAGCAGTTACGTTACAAGCGGACCGGAGACCCAGTACTTC,CASSYVTSGPETQYF
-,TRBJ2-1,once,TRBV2,TGTGCCAGCACGGGAGAAGAAACCTACAATGAGCAGTTCTTC,CASTGEETYNEQFF
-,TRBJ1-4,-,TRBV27,TGTGCCAGCAGTCTCCGGGGGGCAGAAAAACTGTTTTTT,CASSLRGAEKLFF
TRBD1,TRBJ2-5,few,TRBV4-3,TGCGCCAGCAGCCAAGCCGGGACAGGGTGGTTGGAGACCCAGTACTTC,CASSQAGTGWLETQYF
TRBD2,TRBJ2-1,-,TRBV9,TGTGCCAGCAGCGAGGGGGGACTAGCGGTAAATGAGCAGTTCTTC,CASSEGGLAVNEQFF
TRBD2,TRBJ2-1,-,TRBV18,TGTGCCAGCTCACCACTTACGGGAGGGGACTACAATGAGCAGTTCTTC,CASSPLTGGDYNEQFF
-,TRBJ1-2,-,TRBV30,TGTGCCCGGGGGGAGTCAATGGGGCAGTATGGCTACACCTTC,CARGESMGQYGYTF
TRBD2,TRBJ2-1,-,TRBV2,TGTGCCAGCAGTGATTGGGAGGGTACCTTCTCCTACAATGAGCAGTTCTTC,CASSDWEGTFSYNEQFF
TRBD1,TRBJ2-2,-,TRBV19,TGTGCCAGCCGCTCGGGACAGGGGGCGAGCGGGGAGCTGTTTTTT,CASRSGQGASGELFF
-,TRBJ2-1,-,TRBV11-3,TGTGCCAGCAGCGCGAGGAATTCCGATGAGCAGTTCTTC,CASSARNSDEQFF
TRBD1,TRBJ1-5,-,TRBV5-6,TGTGCCAGCAGCACTACGCAGGGGGTCAATCAGCCCCAGCATTTT,CASSTTQGVNQPQHF
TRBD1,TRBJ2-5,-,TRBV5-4,TGTGCCAGCAGCGGGACAGGGTCGGGCCAAGAGACCCAGTACTTC,CASSGTGSGQETQYF
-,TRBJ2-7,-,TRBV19,TGTGCCAGTAGTATAGATGGGCGACTAGCCTACGAGCAGTACTTC,CASSIDGRLAYEQYF
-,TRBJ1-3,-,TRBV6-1,TGTGCCAGCAGTGGAAGGACGGGGTCCTCTGGAAACACCATATATTTT,CASSGRTGSSGNTIYF
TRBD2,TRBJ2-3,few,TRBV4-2,TGTGCCAGCAGCCCAAGCCCAGGGTCTAGCGGGAGCACAGATACGCAGTATTTT,CASSPSPGSSGSTDTQYF
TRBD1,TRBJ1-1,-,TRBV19,TGTGCCAGTAGTATCAGGACAGGCACTGAAGCTTTCTTT,CASSIRTGTEAFF
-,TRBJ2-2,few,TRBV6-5,TGTGCCAGCAGTTACCCCACGAACACCGGGGAGCTGTTTTTT,CASSYPTNTGELFF